This is a list of T cell receptor beta chains from one sample in a study of synovial regulatory T cells in juvenile arthritis. TCRdb's table, derived via immunoSEQ multiplex PCR, lists solely in-frame clones and lacks some. The sample totals approximately 9,500 clones; its top ten clones hold approximately 0.7%. Sequencing was done on a sample of Treg cells from blood. The source is a donor aged 2-30 years with juvenile idiopathic arthritis. Each CDR3 is given with its conserved first and last residue.

cdr3_length: 15
j_call: TRBJ2-1
v_call: TRBV7-2
cdr3_aa: CASSLGQVTYNEQFF

cdr3_length: 12
j_call: TRBJ1-1
v_call: TRBV13
cdr3_aa: CASSFLEQEAFF

cdr3_length: 13
j_call: TRBJ2-3
v_call: TRBV7-9
cdr3_aa: CASSLLGTDTQYF

cdr3_length: 13
j_call: TRBJ1-1
v_call: TRBV7-9
cdr3_aa: CASSLMTDTEAFF

cdr3_length: 18
j_call: TRBJ2-5
v_call: TRBV7-2
cdr3_aa: CASSPGRGAGGVVETQYF

cdr3_length: 14
j_call: TRBJ2-7
v_call: TRBV19
cdr3_aa: CASSIQPGNYEQYF

cdr3_length: 12
j_call: TRBJ2-1
v_call: TRBV5-4
cdr3_aa: CASSEDSNEQFF

cdr3_length: 16
j_call: TRBJ2-3
v_call: TRBV29-1
cdr3_aa: CSVLGEGTSSTDTQYF

cdr3_length: 14
j_call: TRBJ2-7
v_call: TRBV11-1
cdr3_aa: CASSLEALWYEQYF

cdr3_length: 11
j_call: TRBJ1-6
v_call: TRBV2
cdr3_aa: CASSGGAALHF

cdr3_length: 14
j_call: TRBJ2-3
v_call: TRBV7-9
cdr3_aa: CATQRGLTTDTQYF

cdr3_length: 14
j_call: TRBJ2-7
v_call: TRBV5-1
cdr3_aa: CASSPGTRNYEQYF

cdr3_length: 19
j_call: TRBJ2-6
v_call: TRBV15
cdr3_aa: CATSSSREGIYSGANVLTF

cdr3_length: 15
j_call: TRBJ2-1
v_call: TRBV7-8
cdr3_aa: CASSLRAGAYNEQFF

cdr3_length: 12
j_call: TRBJ2-1
v_call: TRBV28
cdr3_aa: CAAGQAYNEQFF

cdr3_length: 15
j_call: TRBJ2-1
v_call: TRBV2
cdr3_aa: CASRYGQGNQNEQFF

cdr3_length: 16
j_call: TRBJ2-1
v_call: TRBV13
cdr3_aa: CASSLRSGRSYNEQFF

cdr3_length: 14
j_call: TRBJ2-7
v_call: TRBV7-2
cdr3_aa: CASSFGILPHEQYF